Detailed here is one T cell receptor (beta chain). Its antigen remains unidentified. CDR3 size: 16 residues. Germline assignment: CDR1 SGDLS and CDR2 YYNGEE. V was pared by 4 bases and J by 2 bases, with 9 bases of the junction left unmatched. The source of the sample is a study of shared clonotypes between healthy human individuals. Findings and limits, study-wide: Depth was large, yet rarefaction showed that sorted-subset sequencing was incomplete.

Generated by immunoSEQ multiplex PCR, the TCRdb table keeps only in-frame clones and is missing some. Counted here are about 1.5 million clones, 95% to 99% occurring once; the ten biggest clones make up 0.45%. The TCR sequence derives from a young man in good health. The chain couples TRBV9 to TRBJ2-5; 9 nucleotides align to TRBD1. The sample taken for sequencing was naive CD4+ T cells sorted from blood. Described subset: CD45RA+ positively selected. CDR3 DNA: TGTGCCAGCAGCCCCAAGGGACAGGGAGGGCAAGAGACCCAGTACTTC. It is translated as CASSPKGQGGQETQYF.